This T cell receptor (beta chain) was sequenced for a study of technical replicates of blood from a few donors. Some clones are missing from TCRdb's copy, which holds only in-frame ones; the method was immunoSEQ multiplex PCR. Seen here are around 67,000 clones, approximately 92% observed once, and the top ten hold approximately 0.37%. Germline V gene lookup returns CDR1 ENHRY and CDR2 SYGVKD. After removal of 6 bases from V and 6 bases from J, the junction contained 3 bases not matched to a gene. This CDR3 region has 12 residues. The source material was T cells isolated from PBMCs. The source is a human donor in good health. The V and J genes are TRBV10-3 and TRBJ2-7; 9 bases fit TRBD1. The CDR3 spells CAIRQGAGEQYF. CDR3 sequence (DNA): TGTGCCATCAGACAGGGGGCTGGCGAGCAGTACTTC.